The entry below describes one T cell receptor beta chain. Germline-derived CDR1 and CDR2 are LNHDA and SQIVND (reference sequence). The CDR3 sequence is 15 residues long. V was pared by 0 bases and J by 1 base, with 9 bases between. The data originate from a study of blood T cell repertoires in COVID-19. Study context: The cDNA or gDNA used as material had been derived from T cells, B-cell-depleted T cells, or PBMCs.

As processed by the authors: Amplification of reference gene primers was used by the study to estimate nucleated cell counts. Only in-frame clones appear in the TCRdb table, and some are missing; sequencing was by immunoSEQ multiplex PCR. The V and J calls and clone size were taken over from that table, and D and trimming were inferred from the DNA. Of about 83,000 clones listed, about nine tenths were seen once; the top ten hold 3%. Material for sequencing was peripheral blood. The V call is TRBV19, the J call TRBJ1-2, with D perhaps matching TRBD1 (5 bases). This clonotype originated in a woman aged 45 to 65 with active or convalescent COVID-19. CDR3 region: CASSIDAGLNYGYTF. In DNA form, the CDR3 reads TGTGCCAGTAGTATAGATGCGGGACTTAACTATGGCTACACCTTC.